What follows is one TCR beta chain and its context. Amplification targeted TCR beta CDR3 regions from RNA transcripts. The HTBI primer set drove a first-round RT-PCR of the TCR CDR3. MiXCR, applied by TCRdb to the multiplex PCR reads, yields one record per CDR3 protein. The sample yields about 520,000 distinct CDR3 sequences, less than 25% seen once. The sample is drawn from a study of T cells in Graves' hyperthyroidism and ophthalmopathy. Germline CDR1 and CDR2: LNHDA and SQIVND (reference sequence). V lost 3 bases and J 2 bases, leaving 7 bases between the germline ends. This CDR3 region has 13 residues.

The chain couples TRBV19 to TRBJ1-1; D unresolved. The source is a man younger than 35 with Graves' hyperthyroidism. The sample was blood. CDR3 residues: CASSMVFNTEAFF. Here the CDR3 DNA reads TGTGCCAGTAGTATGGTCTTTAACACTGAAGCTTTCTTT.